This TCR beta chain was sequenced for a study of monozygotic twins with inflammatory bowel disease. Following a re-call of the 5' RACE reads, TCRdb has one entry per CDR3 protein and lacks DNA. This repertoire comprises 400,000 to 500,000 distinct CDR3 sequences; its ten largest clones make up 2% to 2.5%. There are 16 residues in the CDR3. From germline, CDR1 is LGHNA and CDR2 YSLEER. V gene TRBV4-3 combines with J gene TRBJ2-3. The source is a human donor with ulcerative colitis or Crohn's disease, or a healthy co-twin of an affected twin (not recorded which). Input material: blood. The CDR3 here is CASSQDVGLAPDTQYF.